The source of this T cell receptor (beta chain) is a study of T-cell reconstitution after alpha-beta-depleted transplantation in children. After removal of 6 bases from V and 0 bases from J, the junction contained 1 base not matched to a gene. Germline CDR1 and CDR2: MNHNS and SASEGT. The CDR3 extends over 13 amino acids. Ten or more counts support this clonotype. It was with unique molecular identifiers that the TCRbeta library was prepared. Each CDR3 protein gets one entry after TCRdb re-called the PCR reads with MiXCR. The table has a few hundred thousand distinct CDR3 sequences, roughly 11% seen once; the top ten hold 4.5% to 7%.

Sequenced material: PBMCs from the stem cell graft donor, taken from the stem cell graft. This sequence originates from a human donor who donated a stem cell graft to a child with acute myeloid leukemia. J is TRBJ2-7 and V is TRBV6-1; the match to TRBD1 covers 8 bases. CDR3 region: CASRGTGSYEQYV. DNA of the CDR3: TGTGCCAGCAGGGGGACAGGCTCCTACGAGCAGTACGTC.